Sequencing of this T cell receptor beta chain was carried out in a study of T-cell memory formation after mild COVID-19 (dated by TCRdb to about 2021). Describing the broader study: TCR sequence clusters from the two donors were largely donor specific. In a couple of donors, T-cell clones that expanded and contracted after mild COVID-19 were tracked by sequencing TCRalpha and TCRbeta repertoires over time. Two young, previously healthy adult volunteers, one female and one male, were included in the cohort. General study outcomes and caveats: Whether the second-wave clones peaking on day 37 were SARS-CoV-2 specific was not confirmed. Contracting CD4+ clones turned up mainly in the CM and EM memory subsets, whereas EMRA was where CD8+ clones were enriched. From day 15 to 85, contracting clones showed balanced CD4/CD8 phenotypes, whereas a second wave of clones that expanded from day 15 to 37 leaned towards CD4+. The detection of some responding clones in pre-infection memory suggests that pre-existing cross-reactive memory T cells joined the SARS-CoV-2 response. Only a couple of mild cases were covered in the study, and larger cohorts including severe cases with pre-infection samples were considered necessary.

This clonotype has a handful of counts. Its antigen remains unidentified. The input lacks base qualities; no much larger clone sits a single base away. Sequenced on an Illumina NovaSeq 6000. TCRalpha and TCRbeta cDNA libraries were constructed by 5'RACE with constant-segment primers, with sample barcodes and unique molecular identifiers being introduced. Trizol reagent was used to extract RNA from every sample. The libraries were amplified in two PCR steps, and the second step added a second sample barcode and Illumina TruSeq adapters. Libraries were sequenced on an Illumina NovaSeq with 2 x 150 bp paired-end reads. Per the authors' processing: With migec v1.2.7, reads were demultiplexed and then collapsed into UMI-guided consensus sequences. Using mixcr v2.1.11, UMI consensuses were aligned to TRA and TRB V and J templates and then assembled into clonotypes. A clonotype was counted as expanded or contracted only when both edgeR and NoisET called the clonotype significant, with the noise models trained on biological replicates. For edgeR calls, the cutoffs were a false discovery rate-adjusted p below 0.01 and a log2 fold-change threshold of 1. As an exploratory analysis of dynamics, max-normalized trajectories of the 1000 most abundant clonotypes were examined with PCA combined with hierarchical clustering. Each responding clone was given a CD4 or CD8 phenotype based on the CD4+ and CD8+ repertoires, which had been sequenced separately. TCRdb cleaned the public reads at Q25 with fastp, built clones with MiXCR and kept in-frame beta chains. Every entry covers one CDR3 protein and lists the most common genes and DNA from its rows. The V and J calls here are based on TCRdb, not the publication. The sample contains about 110,000 distinct CDR3 sequences, approximately 17% of them found a single time. Jointly, the top ten make up 28% of the sample.

Ficoll-Paque density gradient centrifugation was the method used to isolate PBMCs. The clonotype originates from an adult woman who had mild COVID-19 (a few samples of this study predate the infection). The sample titles of this study are shuffled in the database, so cell type and time point are left out; the donor was told from shared clones. The sequenced sample consisted of PBMCs or a T cell subset sorted from them (not recorded which).

The CDR3 region reads CASSFRPSYPNEKLFF. The nucleotide sequence reads as follows: TGTGCCAGCAGCTTTCGACCGTCCTACCCCAATGAAAAACTGTTTTTT. In this chain, TRBV7-2 is recombined with TRBJ1-4, with the D segment identity uncertain. The CDR3 starts with the cysteine, ends with the phenylalanine, and has 16 residues. CDR3 DNA is the only sequence kept; it has 48 bases, read in frame from the first base. Relative to germline, V is 3 bases shorter and J is 5 bases shorter, with 16 bases between their ends. As encoded in the germline V gene, CDR1 is SGHTA while CDR2 is FQGNSA.